This T cell receptor beta chain was sequenced during a study of blood T cell repertoires in COVID-19. Study as a whole: The origin of the acute and convalescent COVID-19 samples was the United States, Italy and Spain.

The CDR3 length is 15 residues. The J segment lost 2 bases and the V segment lost 6 bases, leaving 6 bases of the junction unmatched. CDR1 and CDR2 (germline): MNHEY, SVGAGI. Original data processing: Scientists estimated how many nucleated cells there were by amplifying reference gene primers. Profiling relied on immunoSEQ multiplex PCR, and the TCRdb table lists in-frame clones only, not all of them. D and trimming come from the DNA, and the V and J calls and clone size come from that table. The sample gives fewer than 110,000 clones, about 89% of which show up once; approximately 4.9% is in the top ten.

The chain combines TRBV6-5 with TRBJ2-7, with 11 bases identical to TRBD1. Sequences were obtained from peripheral blood. This TCR was recovered from a man aged 35 to 55 with active or convalescent COVID-19. The DNA of the CDR3 is TGTGCCAGCAGACCCCGGACAGGGGGCCCCTACGAGCAGTACTTC. Protein: CASRPRTGGPYEQYF.